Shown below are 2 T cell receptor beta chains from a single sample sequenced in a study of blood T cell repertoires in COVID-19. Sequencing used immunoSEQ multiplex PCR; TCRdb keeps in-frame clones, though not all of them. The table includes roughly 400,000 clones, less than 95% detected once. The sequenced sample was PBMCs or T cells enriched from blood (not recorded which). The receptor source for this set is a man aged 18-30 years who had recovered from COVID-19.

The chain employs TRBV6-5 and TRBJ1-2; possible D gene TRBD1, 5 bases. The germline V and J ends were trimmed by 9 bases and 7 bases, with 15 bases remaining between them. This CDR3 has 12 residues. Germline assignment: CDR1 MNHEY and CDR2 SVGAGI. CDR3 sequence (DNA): TGTGCCAGTCGTGCCGGGGGACGTGGCTACACCTTC. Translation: CASRAGGRGYTF.

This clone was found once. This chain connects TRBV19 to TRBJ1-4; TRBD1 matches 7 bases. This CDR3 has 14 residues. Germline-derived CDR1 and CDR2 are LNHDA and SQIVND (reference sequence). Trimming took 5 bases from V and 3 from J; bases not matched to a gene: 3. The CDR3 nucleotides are TGTGCCAGTAGTCGGCAGGGGGCTAATGAAAAACTGTTTTTT. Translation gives CASSRQGANEKLFF.